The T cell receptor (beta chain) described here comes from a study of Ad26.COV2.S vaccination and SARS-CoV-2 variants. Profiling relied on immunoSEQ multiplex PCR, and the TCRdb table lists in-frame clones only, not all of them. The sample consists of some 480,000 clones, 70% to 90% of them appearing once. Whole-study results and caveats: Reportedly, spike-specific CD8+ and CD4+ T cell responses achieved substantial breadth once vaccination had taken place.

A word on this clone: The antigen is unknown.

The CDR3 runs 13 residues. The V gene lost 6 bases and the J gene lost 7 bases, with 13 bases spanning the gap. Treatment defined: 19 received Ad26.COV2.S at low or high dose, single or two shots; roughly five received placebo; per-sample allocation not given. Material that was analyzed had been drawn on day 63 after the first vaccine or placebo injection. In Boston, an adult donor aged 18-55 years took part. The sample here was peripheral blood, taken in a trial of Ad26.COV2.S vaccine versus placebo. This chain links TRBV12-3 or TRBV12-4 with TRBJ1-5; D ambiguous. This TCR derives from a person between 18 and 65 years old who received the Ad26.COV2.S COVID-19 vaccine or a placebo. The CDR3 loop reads CASSQEAKQPQHF. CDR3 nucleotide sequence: TGTGCCAGCAGCCAAGAGGCAAAGCAGCCCCAGCATTTT.